Listed here are 14 T cell receptor beta chains from one sample, sequenced in a study of response to subunit inactivated influenza vaccine. TCRdb reanalysed the RT-PCR reads using MiXCR and keeps one entry per CDR3 protein. The table has about 800,000 distinct CDR3 sequences, 21% seen once. Sequences were derived from PBMCs from blood, sampled roughly 5 days after vaccination. The receptors were sampled from a man between 50 and 59 years old who received an inactivated influenza vaccine.

The genes are TRBV24-1 and TRBJ1-5; 7 bases fit TRBD1. V dropped 7 bases and J dropped 7; count of bases not matched to a gene: 6. The CDR3 is 13 amino acids. CDR1 is KGHDR, CDR2 SFDVKD, per germline. This CDR3 reads CATSSVTGQPQHF. CDR3 nucleotides: TGTGCCACCAGCTCTGTGACAGGGCAGCCCCAGCATTTT.

In its sample, this clonotype was seen a few times. V and J are TRBV7-8 and TRBJ2-5, with D perhaps TRBD2 (7 bases). The germline CDR1 and CDR2 sequences are SGHVS and FQNEAQ. CDR3 length: 13 residues. Trimming removed 6 bases at V and 3 bases at J, with 11 bases between. In nucleotides, the CDR3 is TGTGCCAGCAGGTGGGGGGGCGAAGAGACCCAGTACTTC. As protein: CASRWGGEETQYF. Full variable domain (outside the CDR3, taken from reference TRBV7-8 and TRBJ2-5): GAGVSQSPRYKVAKRGQDVALRCDPISGHVSLFWYQQALGQGPEFLTYFQNEAQLDKSGLPSDRFFAERPEGSVSTLKIQRTQQEDSAVYLCASRWGGEETQYFGPGTRLLVL.

The chain combines TRBV5-1 with TRBJ2-1; 8 bases align to TRBD2. CDR1 is SGHRS and CDR2 is YFSETQ in the germline V gene. The CDR3 has 17 residues. The ends lost 2 bases at V and 0 bases at J; junction bases unmatched: 7. The CDR3 here is CASSLPGGGSSYNEQFF. CDR3 nucleotides: TGCGCCAGCAGCTTACCCGGGGGGGGGAGCTCCTACAATGAGCAGTTCTTC.

The chain links TRBV29-1 to TRBJ2-1; 8 bases align to TRBD2. Germline V gene lookup returns CDR1 SQVTM and CDR2 ANQGSEA. V shed 8 bases and J 9 bases; nucleotides not matched to a gene: 12. The CDR3 runs 13 residues. The CDR3 spells CSLGAGGMSEQFF. CDR3 nucleotide sequence: TGCAGCCTGGGGGCGGGAGGTATGTCTGAGCAGTTCTTC.

The chain joins TRBV7-8 to TRBJ2-1; 7 bases agree with TRBD2. With V trimmed by 5 bases and J by 4 bases, 8 bases remained unmatched. The CDR3 totals 15 residues. Germline V gene lookup returns CDR1 SGHVS and CDR2 FQNEAQ. The CDR3 DNA follows: TGTGCCAGCAGCGTTCCGGGACTAACTTACAATGAGCAGTTCTTC. Translation: CASSVPGLTYNEQFF.

The chain uses TRBV4-2 and TRBJ1-1, with 7 bases aligning to TRBD1. Germline V gives CDR1 LGHNA, CDR2 YNFKEQ. Losses at the gene ends were 5 bases for V and 11 bases for J; bases not matched to a gene: 8. The CDR3 length is 12 residues. The CDR3 protein is CASSARGGNAFF. As DNA, the CDR3 is TGTGCCAGCAGCGCCAGGGGGGGCAATGCTTTCTTT.

This clonotype was seen at least ten times. The CDR3 DNA reads as TGTGCCAGCAGTTTCTTTGCGGGAGGCCCAGATACGCAGTATTTT. This sequence encodes CASSFFAGGPDTQYF. The chain employs TRBV12-3 or TRBV12-4 and TRBJ2-3; 8 bases line up with TRBD2. V gave up 3 bases and J gave up 4 bases; unmatched junction bases: 6. This CDR3 has 15 residues.

V is TRBV9 and J is TRBJ2-5; 9 bases match TRBD1. The V and J ends lost 1 base and 2 bases, in that order; junction bases with no gene match: 6. The CDR3 runs 16 residues. Germline CDR1 and CDR2: SGDLS and YYNGEE. The CDR3 coding sequence is TGTGCCAGCAGCGTAACAGGGGGCTCGGGGCAAGAGACCCAGTACTTC. Translating it yields CASSVTGGSGQETQYF.

This clonotype was seen a few times. The J gene is TRBJ2-6, the V gene TRBV20-1; 9 nucleotides align to TRBD2. Per the germline V gene, CDR1 is DFQATT and CDR2 is SNEGSKA (reference sequence). The CDR3 has 19 residues. V shed 3 bases and J 3 bases; nucleotides not matched to a gene: 15. The CDR3 loop reads CSASPRSGLAALGANVLTF. Written as DNA, the CDR3 is TGCAGTGCTAGCCCTCGTTCGGGACTAGCAGCCCTTGGGGCCAACGTCCTGACTTTC.

This clonotype was counted ten times or more. V usage is TRBV15 and J usage is TRBJ2-2, with D maybe TRBD1 (5 bases). This CDR3 is built from 19 residues. Per germline, CDR1 LNHNV and CDR2 YYDKDF (reference sequence). V lost 2 bases, J lost 0 bases, and 19 bases lay in between. In DNA form, the CDR3 reads TGTGCCACCAGCAGATCCCTCACAAGCCAGGGTACGAACACCGGGGAGCTGTTTTTT. Its translation: CATSRSLTSQGTNTGELFF. The variable domain in full, completed from reference TRBV15 and TRBJ2-2, reads DAMVIQNPRYQVTQFGKPVTLSCSQTLNHNVMYWYQQKSSQAPKLLFHYYDKDFNNEADTPDNFQSRRPNTSFCFLDIRSPGLGDTAMYLCATSRSLTSQGTNTGELFFGEGSRLTVL.

This CDR3 reads CASSQDKGGLGNNEQFF. CDR3 nucleotides: TGCGCCAGCAGCCAAGATAAGGGGGGACTCGGAAACAATGAGCAGTTCTTC. The chain carries TRBV4-1 and TRBJ2-1, with D tentatively TRBD1 or TRBD2 (6 bases each). This CDR3 region has 17 residues. Germline V gene data show CDR1 as MGHRA and CDR2 as YSYEKL. V lost 0 bases, J lost 5 bases, and 17 bases lay in between.

The rearrangement uses TRBV11-1 and TRBJ2-2; tentative D call: TRBD2 (6 bases). Trimming pared 4 bases from V and 0 bases from J, leaving 9 bases between. The CDR3 sequence is 15 residues long. Germline V gene data show CDR1 as SGHAT and CDR2 as FQDESV (reference sequence). The CDR3 sequence is CASSWGLANTGELFF. CDR3 sequence (DNA): TGTGCCAGCAGCTGGGGACTCGCGAACACCGGGGAGCTGTTTTTT.

V usage is TRBV4-1 and J usage is TRBJ2-7; 11 bases map to TRBD2. CDR3 length: 16 residues. Germline trimming cut 3 bases from V and 1 base from J; bases unmatched to any gene: 5. In germline, CDR1 is MGHRA, CDR2 YSYEKL. The chain's CDR3 is CASSHDPSGGSYEQYF. CDR3 nucleotides: TGCGCCAGCAGCCACGACCCTAGCGGGGGGTCCTACGAGCAGTACTTC.

This clonotype occurred a few times. This chain links TRBV20-1 with TRBJ2-7, with 10 nucleotides matching TRBD2. Germline-derived CDR1 and CDR2 are DFQATT and SNEGSKA (reference sequence). V lost 1 base to trimming and J lost 9 bases; unmatched junction nucleotides: 6. The CDR3 covers 13 residues. CDR3 region: CSARVGLAGAQYF. CDR3 nucleotides: TGCAGTGCTAGAGTTGGGCTAGCGGGGGCGCAGTACTTC.